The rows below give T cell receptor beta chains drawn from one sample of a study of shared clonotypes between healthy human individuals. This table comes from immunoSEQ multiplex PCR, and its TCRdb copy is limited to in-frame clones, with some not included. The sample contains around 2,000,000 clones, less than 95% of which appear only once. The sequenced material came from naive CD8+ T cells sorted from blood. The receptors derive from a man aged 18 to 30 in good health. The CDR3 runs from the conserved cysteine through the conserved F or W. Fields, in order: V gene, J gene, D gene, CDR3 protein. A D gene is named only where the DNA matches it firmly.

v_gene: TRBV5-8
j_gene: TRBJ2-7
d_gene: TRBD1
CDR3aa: CASSFRQGVEQYF

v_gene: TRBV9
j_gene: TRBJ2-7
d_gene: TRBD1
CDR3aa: CASSVGPGTGDTYEQYF

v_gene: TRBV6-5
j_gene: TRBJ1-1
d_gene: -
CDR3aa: CATSYSKLTEAFF

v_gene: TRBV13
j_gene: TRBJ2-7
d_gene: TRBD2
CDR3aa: CASSSRTSGFYEQYF

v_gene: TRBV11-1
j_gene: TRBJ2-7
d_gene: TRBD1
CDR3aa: CASSLKGQGLYLTPYEQYF

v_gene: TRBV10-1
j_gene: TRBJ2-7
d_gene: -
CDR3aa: CASSDYHDGDEQYF

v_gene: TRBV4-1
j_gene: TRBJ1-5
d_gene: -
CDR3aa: CASSPRDHNQPQHF

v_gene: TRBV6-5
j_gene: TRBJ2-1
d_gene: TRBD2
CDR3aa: CASSYSAGGYNEQFF

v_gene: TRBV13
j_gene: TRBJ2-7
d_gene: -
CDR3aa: CASSFPGSYEQYF

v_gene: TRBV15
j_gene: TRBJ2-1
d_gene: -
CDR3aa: CATGDGILDNEQFF

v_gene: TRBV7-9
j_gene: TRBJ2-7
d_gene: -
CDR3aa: CASSDPLVGQGSNEQYF

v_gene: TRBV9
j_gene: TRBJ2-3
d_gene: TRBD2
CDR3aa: CASSAGTSGGLTDTQYF

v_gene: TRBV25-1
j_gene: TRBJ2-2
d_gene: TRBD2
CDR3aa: CASSGEGVGELFF

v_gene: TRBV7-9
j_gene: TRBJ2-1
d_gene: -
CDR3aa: CASSLTDTSYNEQFF

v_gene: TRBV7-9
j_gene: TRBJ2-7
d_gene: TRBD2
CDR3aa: CASSVAGAYEQYF

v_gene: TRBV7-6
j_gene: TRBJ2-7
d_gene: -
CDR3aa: CASSVDGEYEQYF

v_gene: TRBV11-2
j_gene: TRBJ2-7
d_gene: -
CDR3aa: CASSLEVIHEQYF

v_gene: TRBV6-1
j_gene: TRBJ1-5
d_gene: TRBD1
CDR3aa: CASSEALDRGVGQPQHF

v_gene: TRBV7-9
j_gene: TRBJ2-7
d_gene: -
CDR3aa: CASSPSQGYEQYF

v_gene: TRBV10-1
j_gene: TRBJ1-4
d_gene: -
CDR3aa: CASSGQQATNEKLFF

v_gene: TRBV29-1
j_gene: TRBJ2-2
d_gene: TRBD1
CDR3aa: CSVEGQENTGELFF

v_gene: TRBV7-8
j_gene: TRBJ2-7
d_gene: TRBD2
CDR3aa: CASSLGLAGSYEQYF

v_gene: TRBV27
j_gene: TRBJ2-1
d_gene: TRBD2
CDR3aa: CASSFSRGEIEHEQFF

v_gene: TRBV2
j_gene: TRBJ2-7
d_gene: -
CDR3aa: CASSLGTGYEQYF

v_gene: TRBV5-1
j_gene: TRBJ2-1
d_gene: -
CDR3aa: CASSLVGGPYNEQFF

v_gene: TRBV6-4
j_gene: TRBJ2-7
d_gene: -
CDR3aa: CAPRGQGPHEQYF

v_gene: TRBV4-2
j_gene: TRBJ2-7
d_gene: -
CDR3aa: CASSQDPTESYEQYF

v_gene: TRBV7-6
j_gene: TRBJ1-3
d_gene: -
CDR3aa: CASSPILGSGNTIYF

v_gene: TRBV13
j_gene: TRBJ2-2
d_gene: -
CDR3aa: CASSPFGLVIPTGELFF